This entry features one T cell receptor beta chain sequence. As yet, its antigen is unknown. This sample is part of a study of cytomegalovirus exposure and HLA in healthy donors. Study conclusions and caveats: Data from an earlier analysis indicated that most TCR beta V segments were productive either about 90% or about 30% of the time. A later analysis found most CMV-associated TCR beta chains apparently HLA-restricted.

Primers for the PCR totalled 60 Vbeta and 13 Jbeta. Authors' analysis steps: Unique TCR beta chains numbered approximately 80 million in a later analysis, with roughly 10 million shared. Assay: immunoSEQ multiplex PCR; the TCRdb copy retains only in-frame clones and omits some. The V and J calls and the clone size are those of that table, but D and trimming were determined from the DNA. The data contain about 130,000 clones, 80% of them singletons. Donors were ostensibly healthy at sampling, although undocumented immune exposures were probable. The ends lost 3 bases at V and 6 bases at J; junction bases unmatched: 6. CDR1 SNHLY and CDR2 FYNNEI come from the germline V gene. The CDR3 contains 14 residues.

The sequence derives from a man aged 30-40 years in good health. The chain employs TRBV2 and TRBJ2-7, with TRBD1 matching 9 bases. What was sequenced was PBMCs. CDR3 in DNA: TGTGCCAGCAGTGAGCGGGACAGGGACGGCGAGCAGTACTTC. Amino acid sequence: CASSERDRDGEQYF.